The 28 T cell receptor beta chains below were found in one sample sequenced in a study of T cells in Graves' hyperthyroidism and ophthalmopathy. RNA transcripts yielded amplified TCR beta CDR3 regions. Carried out on the TCR CDR3, a first-round RT-PCR used the HTBI primer set. TCRdb redid the calling of the multiplex PCR reads with MiXCR, one entry per CDR3 protein. Of about 560,000 distinct CDR3 sequences listed, just over 45% were seen once; the top ten hold 8.2%. The sequencing sample was made of peripheral blood or thyroid tissue (not recorded which). The receptors originated from a woman aged 18-30 years with Graves' hyperthyroidism.

The table lists this clonotype with many counts. The junction differs from germline at one of its ends, possibly a read error. The chain recombines TRBV10-3 with TRBJ2-7; D ambiguous. This CDR3 comprises 14 residues. The germline CDR1 and CDR2 sequences are ENHRY and SYGVKD. CDR3: CASSYDDTSYEQYF. In DNA form, the CDR3 reads TGTGCCAGCAGTTACGATGACACCTCCTACGAGCAGTACTTC.

This clonotype was observed a few times. This chain links TRBV7-2 with TRBJ2-7, with 14 bases matching TRBD2. The CDR3 has 16 residues. The trim removed 4 bases at V and 4 bases at J, leaving 6 bases unmatched. Germline V lookup: CDR1 SGHTA, CDR2 FQGNSA. DNA of the CDR3: TGTGCCAGCAGCTCACGACTAGCGGGAGGGCCTTACGAGCAGTACTTC. This gives the protein CASSSRLAGGPYEQYF. Variable domain in full (rest from reference TRBV7-2 and TRBJ2-7): GAGVSQSPSNKVTEKGKDVELRCDPISGHTALYWYRQSLGQGLEFLIYFQGNSAPDKSGLPSDRFSAERTGGSVSTLTIQRTQQEDSAVYLCASSSRLAGGPYEQYFGPGTRLTVT.

The V gene is TRBV5-1, the J gene TRBJ2-5; D is possibly TRBD1 or TRBD2 (5 bases each). The CDR3 has 13 amino acids. Trimming took 6 bases from V and 3 from J, leaving 12 bases between them. CDR1 and CDR2 from the germline V gene are SGHRS and YFSETQ. DNA of the CDR3: TGCGCCAGCAACCCACGGGGCAAAGAGACCCAGTACTTC. Translating it yields CASNPRGKETQYF.

The chain uses TRBV21-1 and TRBJ2-5; the DNA was not used to check the table's D call, TRBD2. TRBV21-1 is a recognized pseudogene. The CDR3 is 14 residues long. The CDR3 coding sequence is TGTGCCAGCAGCACTACGGCGGGGTTAGAGACCCAGTACTTC. The encoded protein is CASSTTAGLETQYF.

V usage is TRBV2 and J usage is TRBJ1-4; no clear D. V was pared by 7 bases and J by 0 bases, with 12 bases between. Per germline, CDR1 SNHLY and CDR2 FYNNEI. The CDR3 loop spans 15 amino acids. The CDR3 sequence: CASNLIGATNEKLFF. CDR3 in DNA: TGTGCCAGCAATCTCATAGGAGCAACTAATGAAAAACTGTTTTTT. Full variable domain (remainder filled in from reference TRBV2 and TRBJ1-4): EPEVTQTPSHQVTQMGQEVILRCVPISNHLYFYWYRQILGQKVEFLVSFYNNEISEKSEIFDDQFSVERPDGSNFTLKIRSTKLEDSAMYFCASNLIGATNEKLFFGSGTQLSVL.

This chain connects TRBV6-9 to TRBJ2-2; D may be TRBD1 (5 bases). Per germline, CDR1 MNHGY and CDR2 SVAAGI. V was cut by 2 bases and J by 4 bases, with 8 bases left in between. The CDR3 is 14 residues long. The CDR3 nucleotides read TGTGCCAGCAGTTATGTGGGGCGCACCGGGGAGCTGTTTTTT. The encoded protein is CASSYVGRTGELFF.

The chain has TRBV15 and TRBJ2-5, with D possibly being TRBD1 (5 bases). This CDR3 region has 15 residues. Germline CDR1 reads LNHNV; CDR2 reads YYDKDF (reference sequence). Trimming removed 5 bases at V and 5 bases at J, with 18 bases between. The CDR3 sequence: CATSGHGRSGETQYF. The CDR3, as DNA: TGTGCCACCAGCGGACACGGACGCTCTGGGGAGACCCAGTACTTC.

The J gene is TRBJ1-1, the V gene TRBV20-1, with a weak D call TRBD1 (5 bases). Germline loops: CDR1 DFQATT, CDR2 SNEGSKA (reference sequence). Between the trimmed V and J ends, which lost 6 bases and 9 bases, there was a span of 17 bases. CDR3 length equals 12 residues. The CDR3 sequence: CSAPSGARKAFF. The CDR3 nucleotides are TGCAGTGCGCCTAGTGGGGCGAGGAAAGCTTTCTTT.

This clonotype was seen ten or more times. The rearrangement joins TRBV12-3 or TRBV12-4 to TRBJ1-5; possible D gene TRBD1, 6 bases. Trimming left V 2 bases short and J 11 bases short, with 13 bases between. CDR3 size: 13 residues. The CDR3 bases are TGTGCCAGCAGTTTAATGACAGGCGTGGCCCAGCATTTT. Protein: CASSLMTGVAQHF.

This clonotype was detected many times. This CDR3 is CASSVDFYGYTF. DNA of the CDR3: TGTGCCAGCAGCGTGGATTTCTATGGCTACACCTTC. This chain connects TRBV7-9 to TRBJ1-2; no definite D call. The CDR3 contains 12 residues. V was pared by 5 bases and J by 4 bases, with 8 bases between. In germline, CDR1 is SEHNR, CDR2 FQNEAQ (reference sequence).

This clonotype was counted many times. The chain links TRBV10-3 to TRBJ2-7; tentative D call: TRBD1 (6 bases). The CDR3 runs to 15 residues. The germline CDR1 and CDR2 sequences are ENHRY and SYGVKD. Trimming took 3 bases from V and 5 from J, leaving 17 bases between them. The CDR3 region is CAISDTTRDIDEQYF. Here the CDR3 DNA reads TGTGCCATCAGTGATACTACCCGGGACATAGACGAGCAGTACTTC.

The V call is TRBV10-3, the J call TRBJ1-1, with a weak D call TRBD1 (5 bases). Germline loops: CDR1 ENHRY, CDR2 SYGVKD. CDR3 length: 15 residues. Trimming removed 3 bases at V and 4 bases at J, with 15 bases between. The CDR3 region is CAISDEGFQITEAFF. The CDR3 coding sequence is TGTGCCATCAGTGATGAGGGGTTCCAGATCACTGAAGCTTTCTTT.

The chain joins TRBV29-1 to TRBJ1-1, with a weak D call TRBD1 (5 bases). The ends were cut back, 4 bases at V and 4 bases at J, with 10 bases in the middle. This CDR3 spans 12 amino acids. Germline loops: CDR1 SQVTM, CDR2 ANQGSEA. The CDR3 sequence: CSVVQGPTEAFF. CDR3 nucleotide sequence: TGCAGCGTTGTTCAGGGCCCCACTGAAGCTTTCTTT.

The J gene is TRBJ2-7, the V gene TRBV14; D may be TRBD2 (5 bases). Germline V lookup: CDR1 SGHDN, CDR2 FVKESK. V was pared by 1 base and J by 4 bases, with 14 bases between. The CDR3 has 15 residues. Here the CDR3 DNA reads TGTGCCAGCAGCCAAGGGCCTAGCCTGGCATACGAGCAGTACTTC. Translation: CASSQGPSLAYEQYF. The full variable domain, rest sourced from reference TRBV14 and TRBJ2-7, is EAGVTQFPSHSVIEKGQTVTLRCDPISGHDNLYWYRRVMGKEIKFLLHFVKESKQDESGMPNNRFLAERTGGTYSTLKVQPAELEDSGVYFCASSQGPSLAYEQYFGPGTRLTVT.

There are many counts of this clonotype. V gene TRBV9 combines with J gene TRBJ1-1, with 7 bases aligning to TRBD1. V lost 0 bases to trimming and J lost 1 base; unmatched junction nucleotides: 6. CDR1 is SGDLS, CDR2 YYNGEE, per germline. This CDR3 comprises 16 residues. The CDR3 DNA reads TGTGCCAGCAGCGTAGATCGGACAGGCCCGAACACTGAAGCTTTCTTT. Protein product: CASSVDRTGPNTEAFF. The variable domain in full, completed from reference TRBV9 and TRBJ1-1, reads DSGVTQTPKHLITATGQRVTLRCSPRSGDLSVYWYQQSLDQGLQFLIQYYNGEERAKGNILERFSAQQFPDLHSELNLSSLELGDSALYFCASSVDRTGPNTEAFFGQGTRLTVV.

The J gene is TRBJ1-2, the V gene TRBV29-1, with a weak D call TRBD1 (6 bases). CDR3 size: 13 residues. Germline V CDR1 and CDR2: SQVTM, ANQGSEA. Trimming left V 1 base short and J 6 bases short, with 12 bases between. The CDR3 loop reads CSVEVGAGDGYTF. Here the CDR3 DNA reads TGCAGCGTTGAAGTTGGGGCAGGGGATGGCTACACCTTC.

As concerns this clonotype: The junction shows a germline mismatch at one end, possibly a read error. The chain uses TRBV15 and TRBJ2-2, with 8 bases lining up with TRBD1. Germline CDR1 LNHNV, CDR2 YYDKDF (reference sequence). The length of the CDR3 is 17 residues. CDR3: CAASRDLGRGPTGELFF. The CDR3 bases are TGTGCCGCCAGCAGAGATCTGGGCAGGGGGCCCACCGGGGAGCTGTTTTTT.

This clonotype was counted only a few times. The chain links TRBV7-9 to TRBJ2-2; no clear D gene. The CDR3 contains 14 residues. Germline V gene sequence: CDR1 SEHNR, CDR2 FQNEAQ (reference sequence). V lost 1 base and J lost 1, with 4 bases in between. DNA for the CDR3: TGTGCCAGCAGCTTAGAGATGAACACCGGGGAGCTGTTTTTT. Its protein is CASSLEMNTGELFF.

The gene calls are TRBV2 and TRBJ1-5; 9 nucleotides line up with TRBD1. Per germline, CDR1 SNHLY and CDR2 FYNNEI. Trimming at V came to 5 bases and at J to 4 bases, leaving 6 bases not matched to a gene. The CDR3 runs 15 residues. DNA of the CDR3: TGTGCCAGCAGTCCCGGACAGGGGACGAATCAGCCCCAGCATTTT. Amino acids: CASSPGQGTNQPQHF.

Turning to this clonotype: The conserved closing phenylalanine or tryptophan is absent in this CDR3, likely reflecting a read error. CDR3 sequence (DNA): TGTGCCAGCAGCACGACCCAGGCCGGGGAGCTGTTTTCT. Protein sequence: CASSTTQAGELFS. The chain recombines TRBV9 with TRBJ2-2; D not certain. The CDR3 has 13 residues. Trimming took off 4 bases at V and 6 bases at J, with 10 bases between the two ends. Looked up from germline, CDR1 is SGDLS and CDR2 is YYNGEE.

Of note for this clonotype: A read error may be the cause here, since a much bigger clone is one base away. This chain uses TRBV10-3 with TRBJ2-5; 10 nucleotides match TRBD2. Germline V gives CDR1 ENHRY, CDR2 SYGVKD. This CDR3 is built from 15 residues. The CDR3 coding sequence is TGTGCCACTGAACTAGCGGGACTTTACCAAGGGACCCAGTACTTC. This encodes CATELAGLYQGTQYF.

The V and J genes are TRBV29-1 and TRBJ1-5, with D perhaps matching TRBD1 (5 bases). Trimming shortened V by 8 bases and J by 6 bases, and 23 bases separated the two germline ends. CDR1 and CDR2 (germline): SQVTM, ANQGSEA. This CDR3 has 15 amino acids. This CDR3 reads CSTEPRGAGSQPQHF. The CDR3 DNA reads as TGCAGCACCGAGCCCCGAGGGGCAGGGAGTCAGCCCCAGCATTTT.

The chain carries TRBV7-9 and TRBJ1-5; a possible D gene is TRBD1 (6 bases). Between the trimmed V and J ends, which lost 4 bases and 7 bases, there was a span of 20 bases. The CDR3 runs to 16 residues. CDR1 and CDR2 (germline): SEHNR, FQNEAQ (reference sequence). The CDR3 loop is CASSSEEEGGVQPQHF. The DNA for the CDR3 is TGTGCCAGCAGCTCCGAAGAAGAGGGGGGGGTCCAGCCCCAGCATTTT.

This clonotype was found a few times. The chain has TRBV11-3 and TRBJ1-2; maybe TRBD1 (5 bases). The CDR3 is 15 residues long. Germline CDR1 is SGHNT and CDR2 is YENEEA. V gave up 3 bases and J gave up 8 bases, with 19 bases separating them. CDR3 in amino acids: CASSLRGSRDRGYTF. In DNA form, the CDR3 reads TGTGCCAGCAGCTTGCGGGGCTCCAGGGATCGGGGCTACACCTTC.

The chain combines TRBV7-2 with TRBJ1-2; D is perhaps TRBD1 (5 bases). CDR1 SGHTA and CDR2 FQGNSA come from the germline V gene. This CDR3 comprises 13 residues. Trimming removed 4 bases at V and 4 bases at J, with 10 bases between. The CDR3 nucleotides are TGTGCCAGCAGCTGGGACGGGACCTATGGCTACACCTTC. Protein: CASSWDGTYGYTF. The full variable domain, rest sourced from reference TRBV7-2 and TRBJ1-2, is GAGVSQSPSNKVTEKGKDVELRCDPISGHTALYWYRQSLGQGLEFLIYFQGNSAPDKSGLPSDRFSAERTGGSVSTLTIQRTQQEDSAVYLCASSWDGTYGYTFGSGTRLTVV.

The table lists this clonotype with a few counts. This sequence joins TRBV7-9 and TRBJ2-7; D unclear. V shed 5 bases and J shed 4 bases, with 9 bases lying between them. From germline, CDR1 is SEHNR and CDR2 FQNEAQ (reference sequence). This CDR3 has 12 amino acids. The CDR3 reads CASSNLRYEQYF. CDR3 DNA sequence: TGTGCCAGCAGCAATCTCCGGTACGAGCAGTACTTC. Supplemented by reference TRBV7-9 and TRBJ2-7, the full variable domain reads DTGVSQNPRHKITKRGQNVTFRCDPISEHNRLYWYRQTLGQGPEFLTYFQNEAQLEKSRLLSDRFSAERPKGSFSTLEIQRTEQGDSAMYLCASSNLRYEQYFGPGTRLTVT.

The chain combines TRBV7-2 with TRBJ1-2; 8 nucleotides align to TRBD1. The CDR3 covers 13 residues. J gave up 7 bases and V 4 bases, and 5 bases lay outside the gene matches. Germline loops: CDR1 SGHTA, CDR2 FQGNSA. The CDR3 nucleotides read TGTGCCAGCAGCTGGGGACAGGACATTGGCTACACCTTC. Translated, it gives CASSWGQDIGYTF.

This clonotype occurred many times. The CDR3 protein is CASSLDYSRETQYF. In nucleotides, the CDR3 is TGTGCCAGCAGCCTAGACTATTCGAGGGAGACCCAGTACTTC. The V gene is TRBV7-8, the J gene TRBJ2-5, with D possibly being TRBD2 (5 bases). CDR1 and CDR2 (germline): SGHVS, FQNEAQ. This CDR3 is 14 amino acids long. Trimming took 5 bases from V and 5 from J, leaving 15 bases between them.